One sample yielded the 7 T cell receptor beta chains listed below, sequenced in a study of blood T cell repertoires in COVID-19. Sequencing used immunoSEQ multiplex PCR; TCRdb keeps in-frame clones, though not all of them. In the table there are 30,000 to 40,000 clones, about 84% of which are singletons. Sequencing was done on a sample of peripheral blood. These TCRs come from a man between 65 and 85 years old with COVID-19, enrolled during active disease.

The chain links TRBV7-3 to TRBJ1-1; weak D call: TRBD1 (6 bases). Trimming cost V 4 bases and J 4 bases, with 13 bases left between them. CDR1 is SGHTA and CDR2 is FQGTGA in the germline V gene. The CDR3 contains 14 residues. DNA of the CDR3: TGTGCCAGCAGCTCGGGGGGCATGGTCACTGAAGCTTTCTTT. Translated, it gives CASSSGGMVTEAFF.

The gene calls are TRBV6-5 and TRBJ1-3; TRBD1 matches 7 bases. V was pared by 7 bases and J by 1 base, with 4 bases of the junction left unmatched. Germline V gene sequence: CDR1 MNHEY, CDR2 SVGAGI. This CDR3 comprises 14 residues. Written as DNA, the CDR3 is TGTGCCAGCAAATCGACAGGGTCTGGAAACACCATATATTTT. Translating it yields CASKSTGSGNTIYF.

V usage is TRBV11-2 and J usage is TRBJ1-5; D unresolved. Germline V CDR1 and CDR2: SGHAT, FQNNGV. The CDR3 sequence is 13 residues long. V was shortened by 1 base and J by 2 bases, with 3 bases between the two germline ends. CDR3 DNA: TGTGCCAGCAGCTTAGTCGGCAATCAGCCCCAGCATTTT. Amino acid sequence: CASSLVGNQPQHF.

V and J are TRBV4-3 and TRBJ2-1; 10 nucleotides agree with TRBD2. CDR3 length: 18 amino acids. Losses at the gene ends were 3 bases for V and 6 bases for J; bases not matched to a gene: 14. Germline assignment: CDR1 LGHNA and CDR2 YSLEER. For the CDR3, the DNA is TGCGCCAGCAGCCAGGGGGCCTCGGGACTAGCGACGAGCAATGAGCAGTTCTTC. Translating it yields CASSQGASGLATSNEQFF.

This rearrangement joins TRBV24-1 to TRBJ2-5; 9 nucleotides match TRBD1. Germline V CDR1 and CDR2: KGHDR, SFDVKD. The length of the CDR3 is 15 residues. The junction had 2 bases not matched to a gene; V was cut back by 3 bases and J by 1 base. The CDR3: CATSDRDRVQETQYF. The CDR3 region has the DNA TGTGCCACCAGTGATCGGGACAGGGTCCAAGAGACCCAGTACTTC.

The chain couples TRBV29-1 to TRBJ1-1, with 7 bases fitting TRBD1. Germline V gene sequence: CDR1 SQVTM, CDR2 ANQGSEA. The J segment lost 5 bases and the V segment lost 5 bases, leaving 23 bases of the junction unmatched. The CDR3 runs 18 residues. In DNA, the CDR3 is TGCAGCGTTCCCCCAACTGACAGGGCCTCTGTTACGGAGACTGAAGCTTTCTTT. Protein product: CSVPPTDRASVTETEAFF.

The rearrangement joins TRBV7-2 to TRBJ2-1; 9 bases are shared with TRBD2. The CDR3 extends over 15 amino acids. The germline V gene has CDR1 SGHTA and CDR2 FQGNSA. Germline trimming cut 1 base from V and 6 bases from J; bases unmatched to any gene: 4. The CDR3 DNA reads as TGTGCCAGCAGCTTAGGACTAGCGGAGCTCAATGAGCAGTTCTTC. Translation gives CASSLGLAELNEQFF.